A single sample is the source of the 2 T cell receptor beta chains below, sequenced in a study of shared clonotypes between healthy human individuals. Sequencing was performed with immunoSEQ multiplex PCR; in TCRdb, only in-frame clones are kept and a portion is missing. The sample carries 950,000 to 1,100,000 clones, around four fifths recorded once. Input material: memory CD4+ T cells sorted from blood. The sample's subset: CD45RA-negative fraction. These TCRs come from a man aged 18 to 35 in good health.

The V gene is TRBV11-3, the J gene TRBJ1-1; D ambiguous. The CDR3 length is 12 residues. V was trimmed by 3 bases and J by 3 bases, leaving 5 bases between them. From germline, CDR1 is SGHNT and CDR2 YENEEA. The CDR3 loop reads CASSLDDTEAFF. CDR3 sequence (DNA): TGTGCCAGCAGCTTGGACGACACTGAAGCTTTCTTT.

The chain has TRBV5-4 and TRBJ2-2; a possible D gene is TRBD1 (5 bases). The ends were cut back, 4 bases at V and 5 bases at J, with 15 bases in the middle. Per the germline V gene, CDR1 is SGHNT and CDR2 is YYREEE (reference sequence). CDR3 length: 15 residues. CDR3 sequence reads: CASSKDSWSTGELFF. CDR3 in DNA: TGTGCCAGCAGCAAAGACAGTTGGAGTACCGGGGAGCTGTTTTTT. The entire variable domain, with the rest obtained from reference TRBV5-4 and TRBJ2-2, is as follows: ETGVTQSPTHLIKTRGQQVTLRCSSQSGHNTVSWYQQALGQGPQFIFQYYREEENGRGNFPPRFSGLQFPNYSSELNVNALELDDSALYLCASSKDSWSTGELFFGEGSRLTVL.